This T cell receptor (beta chain) was observed in a study of T cell responses to AZD1222 COVID-19 vaccine. Study-wide context: Second doses were pooled across both intervals (about 4 or about 12 weeks). The study's findings and limits: Reportedly, close to half of spike-specific TCRs are directed against unmutated variant regions. The CD4 TCRs associated with vaccination extended across spike and predominated at 160-218 and 743-854.

Germline V lookup: CDR1 SEHNR, CDR2 FQNEAQ (reference sequence). The CDR3 runs to 17 residues. J was trimmed by 0 bases and V by 2 bases; bases with no gene match: 6. Concerning this clone: The antigen remains unidentified.

The protocol was immunoSEQ multiplex PCR, while the TCRdb copy is restricted to in-frame clones and leaves out a portion. The sample yields approximately 130,000 clones, about nine tenths seen once. This chain links TRBV7-9 with TRBJ2-3; 9 bases are shared with TRBD2. This TCR came from an adult in good health. The sample in question was peripheral blood, obtained on day 0 of AZD1222 vaccination. The CDR3 DNA is TGTGCCAGCAGCTTATGGCGTAGCGGGAGAAGCACAGATACGCAGTATTTT. It encodes CASSLWRSGRSTDTQYF.